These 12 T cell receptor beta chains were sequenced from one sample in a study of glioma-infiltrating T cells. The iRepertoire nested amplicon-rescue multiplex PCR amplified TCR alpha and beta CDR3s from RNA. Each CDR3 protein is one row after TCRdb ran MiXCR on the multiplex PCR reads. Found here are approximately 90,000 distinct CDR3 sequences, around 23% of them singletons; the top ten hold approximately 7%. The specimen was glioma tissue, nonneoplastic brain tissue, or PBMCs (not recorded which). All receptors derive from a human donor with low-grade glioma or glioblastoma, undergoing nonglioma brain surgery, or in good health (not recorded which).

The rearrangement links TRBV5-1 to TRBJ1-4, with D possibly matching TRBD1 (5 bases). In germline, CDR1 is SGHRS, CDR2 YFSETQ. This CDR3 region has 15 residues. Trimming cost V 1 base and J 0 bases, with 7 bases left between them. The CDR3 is CASSLMGATNEKLFF. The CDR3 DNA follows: TGCGCCAGCAGCTTGATGGGGGCAACTAATGAAAAACTGTTTTTT. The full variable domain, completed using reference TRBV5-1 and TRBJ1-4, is KAGVTQTPRYLIKTRGQQVTLSCSPISGHRSVSWYQQTPGQGLQFLFEYFSETQRNKGNFPGRFSGRQFSNSRSEMNVSTLELGDSALYLCASSLMGATNEKLFFGSGTQLSVL.

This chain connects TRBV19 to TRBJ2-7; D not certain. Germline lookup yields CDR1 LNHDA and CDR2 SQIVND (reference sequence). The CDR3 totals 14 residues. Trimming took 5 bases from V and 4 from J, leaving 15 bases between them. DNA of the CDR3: TGTGCCAGTAGTGGCCCCCTAAGTCCTTACGAGCAGTACTTC. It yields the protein CASSGPLSPYEQYF.

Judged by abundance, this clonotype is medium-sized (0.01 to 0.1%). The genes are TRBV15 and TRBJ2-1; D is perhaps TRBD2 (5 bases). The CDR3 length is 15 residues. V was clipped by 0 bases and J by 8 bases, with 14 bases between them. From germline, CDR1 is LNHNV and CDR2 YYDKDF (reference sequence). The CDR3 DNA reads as TGTGCCACCAGCAGAGATACGGGGATTGGCCATGAGCAGTTCTTC. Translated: CATSRDTGIGHEQFF.

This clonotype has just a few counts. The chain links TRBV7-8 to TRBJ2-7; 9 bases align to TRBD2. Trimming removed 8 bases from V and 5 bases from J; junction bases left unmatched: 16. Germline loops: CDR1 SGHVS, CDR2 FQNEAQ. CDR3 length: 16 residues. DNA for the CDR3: TGTGCCAGCGCGGGGGGGCAGGTGGGGAATCAGAACGAGCAGTACTTC. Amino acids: CASAGGQVGNQNEQYF.

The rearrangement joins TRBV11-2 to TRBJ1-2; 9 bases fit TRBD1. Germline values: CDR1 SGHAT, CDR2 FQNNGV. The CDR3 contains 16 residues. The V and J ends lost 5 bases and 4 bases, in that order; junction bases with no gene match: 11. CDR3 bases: TGTGCCAGCAGCCCAAGGGGGACAGGGAGGCTCTATGGCTACACCTTC. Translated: CASSPRGTGRLYGYTF.

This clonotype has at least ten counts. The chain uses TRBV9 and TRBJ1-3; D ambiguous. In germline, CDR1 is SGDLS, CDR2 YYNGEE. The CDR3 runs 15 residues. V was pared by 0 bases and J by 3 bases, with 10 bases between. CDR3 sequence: CASSVGKGSGNTIYF. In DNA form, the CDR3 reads TGTGCCAGCAGCGTAGGGAAAGGGAGTGGAAACACCATATATTTT.

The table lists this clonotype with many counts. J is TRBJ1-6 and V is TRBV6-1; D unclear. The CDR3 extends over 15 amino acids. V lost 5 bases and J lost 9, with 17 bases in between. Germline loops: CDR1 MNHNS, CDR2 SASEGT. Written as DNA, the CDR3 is TGTGCCAGCAGTCCCACCTTGACTTGGAGTTCACCCCTCCACTTT. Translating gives CASSPTLTWSSPLHF.

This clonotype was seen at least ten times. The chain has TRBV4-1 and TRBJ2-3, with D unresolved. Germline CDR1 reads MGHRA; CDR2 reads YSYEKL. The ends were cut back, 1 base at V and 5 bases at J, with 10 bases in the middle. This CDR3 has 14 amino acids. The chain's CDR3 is CASSQVQQGDTQYF. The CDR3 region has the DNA TGCGCCAGCAGCCAAGTGCAGCAAGGAGATACGCAGTATTTT.

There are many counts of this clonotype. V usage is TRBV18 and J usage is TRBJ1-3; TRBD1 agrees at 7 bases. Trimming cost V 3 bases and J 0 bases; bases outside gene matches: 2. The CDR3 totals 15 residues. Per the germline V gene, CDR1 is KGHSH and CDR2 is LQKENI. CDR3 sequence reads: CASSPGQNSGNTIYF. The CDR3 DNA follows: TGTGCCAGCTCACCGGGACAGAACTCTGGAAACACCATATATTTT. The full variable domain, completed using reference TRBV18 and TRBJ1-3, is NAGVMQNPRHLVRRRGQEARLRCSPMKGHSHVYWYRQLPEEGLKFMVYLQKENIIDESGMPKERFSAEFPKEGPSILRIQQVVRGDSAAYFCASSPGQNSGNTIYFGEGSWLTVV.

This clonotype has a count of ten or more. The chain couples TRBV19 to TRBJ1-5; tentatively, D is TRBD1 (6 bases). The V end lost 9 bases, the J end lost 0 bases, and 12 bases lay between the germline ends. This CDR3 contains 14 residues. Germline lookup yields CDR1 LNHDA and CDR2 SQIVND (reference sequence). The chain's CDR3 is CASDRRNSNQPQHF. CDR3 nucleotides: TGTGCCAGCGACAGGCGAAATAGCAATCAGCCCCAGCATTTT. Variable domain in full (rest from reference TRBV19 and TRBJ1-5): DGGITQSPKYLFRKEGQNVTLSCEQNLNHDAMYWYRQDPGQGLRLIYYSQIVNDFQKGDIAEGYSVSREKKESFPLTVTSAQKNPTAFYLCASDRRNSNQPQHFGDGTRLSIL.

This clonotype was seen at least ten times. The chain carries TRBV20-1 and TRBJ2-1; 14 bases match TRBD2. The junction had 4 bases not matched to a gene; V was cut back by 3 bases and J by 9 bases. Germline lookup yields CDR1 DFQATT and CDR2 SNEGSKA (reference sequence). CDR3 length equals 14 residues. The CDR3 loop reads CSARGLAGVGEQFF. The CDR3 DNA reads TGCAGTGCTAGGGGACTAGCGGGAGTTGGTGAGCAGTTCTTC.

The CDR3 region is CASSEWDRGRRYPENIQYF. CDR3 DNA: TGTGCCAGCAGTGAGTGGGACAGGGGGCGCCGGTATCCTGAGAACATTCAGTACTTC. This sequence joins TRBV2 and TRBJ2-4; 12 positions match TRBD1. The CDR3 runs 19 residues. The germline V gene encodes CDR1 SNHLY and CDR2 FYNNEI. With 3 bases clipped from V and 7 bases from J, the junction kept 16 bases outside the gene matches.